These 20 T cell receptor beta chains were all obtained from the same sample, sequenced in a study of CD8 T cells in ankylosing spondylitis. TCRdb re-called the 5' RACE reads with MiXCR, one entry per CDR3 protein. The sample holds some 270,000 distinct CDR3 sequences, approximately 30% seen once. Sequencing was carried out using blood, either unsorted or a sorted T cell fraction (not recorded which). These receptor sequences come from a male donor with ankylosing spondylitis or in good health (not recorded which).

This clonotype was recorded a few times. The chain links TRBV19 to TRBJ1-5; no firm D call. V was shortened by 6 bases and J by 5 bases, with 17 bases between the two germline ends. The CDR3 is 15 residues long. Germline CDR1 LNHDA, CDR2 SQIVND (reference sequence). The CDR3 region has the DNA TGTGCCAGTAGCAAGTTTCGGGGTGAGGATCAGCCCCAGCATTTT. Its translation: CASSKFRGEDQPQHF.

V usage is TRBV9 and J usage is TRBJ2-1, with D tentatively TRBD2 (5 bases). Germline CDR1 reads SGDLS; CDR2 reads YYNGEE. The CDR3 sequence is 13 residues long. V lost 2 bases to trimming and J lost 8 bases, with 11 bases between them. Here the CDR3 reads CASSVGSYDEQFF. Written as DNA, the CDR3 is TGTGCCAGCAGCGTGGGGAGTTATGATGAGCAGTTCTTC.

V is TRBV28 and J is TRBJ2-3, with D unclear. Germline lookup yields CDR1 MDHEN and CDR2 SYDVKM. V was cut by 5 bases and J by 4 bases, with 10 bases left in between. The CDR3 has 13 residues. The CDR3 DNA reads TGTGCCAGCAGTGCGTTGAGCGCAGATACGCAGTATTTT. Encoded protein: CASSALSADTQYF.

This clonotype was observed a few times. This sequence joins TRBV29-1 and TRBJ1-2; TRBD1 is a possible D gene (5 bases). This CDR3 region has 13 residues. CDR1 SQVTM and CDR2 ANQGSEA come from the germline V gene. Trimming cost V 1 base and J 6 bases, with 12 bases left between them. Written as DNA, the CDR3 is TGCAGCGTTGAAGGCGGGGGAGCGGATGGCTACACCTTC. Its translation is CSVEGGGADGYTF.

This clonotype was observed a handful of times. V gene TRBV6-1 combines with J gene TRBJ1-5; D is undetermined. V was trimmed by 6 bases and J by 7 bases, leaving 16 bases between them. In germline, CDR1 is MNHNS, CDR2 SASEGT. The CDR3 extends over 14 amino acids. The CDR3 bases are TGTGCCAGCAGCGCGCGATTTAGAGGGCAGCCCCAGCATTTT. Amino acid sequence: CASSARFRGQPQHF.

The J gene is TRBJ2-7, the V gene TRBV20-1, with D uncertain. The CDR3 covers 11 residues. Per germline, CDR1 DFQATT and CDR2 SNEGSKA (reference sequence). The ends were cut back, 4 bases at V and 3 bases at J, with 7 bases in the middle. The CDR3 DNA follows: TGCAGTGCTAACGGAGACTACGAGCAGTACTTC. Residues: CSANGDYEQYF.

Comment on this clonotype: At one boundary the junction diverges from the germline segment, which might be a read error. V and J are TRBV20-1 and TRBJ2-2; 11 bases line up with TRBD2. CDR3 length: 15 amino acids. From germline, CDR1 is DFQATT and CDR2 SNEGSKA (reference sequence). The CDR3 bases are TGCAGTGCCTATAGCGGGGGGGCGAATACCGGGGAGCTGTTTTTT. Its protein product is CSAYSGGANTGELFF.

The chain is built from TRBV12-3 or TRBV12-4 and TRBJ2-6; maybe TRBD2 (7 bases). The CDR3 is made up of 16 amino acids. Trimming removed 6 bases at V and 6 bases at J, with 18 bases between. The CDR3 is CASSEGGGSKANVLTF. The CDR3 nucleotides read TGTGCCAGCAGCGAGGGGGGGGGTTCTAAGGCCAACGTCCTGACTTTC.

In this sample, this clonotype turned up a few times. The J gene is TRBJ2-5, the V gene TRBV7-2, with D unclear. Trimming took off 1 base at V and 3 bases at J, with 6 bases between the two ends. Germline CDR1 and CDR2: SGHTA and FQGNSA. CDR3 length: 13 residues. This CDR3 is CASSLVQKETQYF. Here the CDR3 DNA reads TGTGCCAGCAGCTTAGTACAGAAAGAGACCCAGTACTTC. Supplemented by reference TRBV7-2 and TRBJ2-5, the full variable domain reads GAGVSQSPSNKVTEKGKDVELRCDPISGHTALYWYRQSLGQGLEFLIYFQGNSAPDKSGLPSDRFSAERTGGSVSTLTIQRTQQEDSAVYLCASSLVQKETQYFGPGTRLLVL.

The chain carries TRBV5-6 and TRBJ2-1; D is uncertain. V was trimmed by 0 bases and J by 6 bases, leaving 10 bases between them. CDR3 size: 14 residues. Germline V CDR1 and CDR2: SGHDT, YYEEEE. CDR3 bases: TGTGCCAGCAGCTTGGATCCGGGCACCAATGAGCAGTTCTTC. This encodes CASSLDPGTNEQFF.

The rearrangement joins TRBV28 to TRBJ2-5; 9 bases line up with TRBD1. The CDR3 has 14 residues. The V gene end was trimmed by 6 bases and the J gene end by 5 bases; junction bases not matched to a gene: 7. The germline CDR1 and CDR2 sequences are MDHEN and SYDVKM. CDR3 coding DNA: TGTGCCAGCAGCTGGGACAGGGTGGCGGAGACCCAGTACTTC. Protein product: CASSWDRVAETQYF.

This rearrangement joins TRBV3-1 to TRBJ2-5; D not certain. Germline lookup yields CDR1 LGHDT and CDR2 YNNKEL (reference sequence). Trimming cost V 1 base and J 3 bases, with 12 bases left between them. This CDR3 has 15 residues. CDR3 in amino acids: CASSQVGPREETQYF. The CDR3, as DNA: TGTGCCAGCAGCCAAGTAGGACCCCGGGAAGAGACCCAGTACTTC.

The V and J genes are TRBV10-3 and TRBJ1-2; TRBD1 is a possible D gene (5 bases). V lost 0 bases and J lost 3, with 11 bases in between. From germline, CDR1 is ENHRY and CDR2 SYGVKD. The CDR3 runs to 15 residues. The CDR3 nucleotides are TGTGCCATCAGTGAGTCGACAGCCCTATACTATGGCTACACCTTC. Translation: CAISESTALYYGYTF.

This clonotype was observed a few times. This chain connects TRBV20-1 to TRBJ2-5; TRBD2 is a possible D gene (5 bases). Trimming pared 6 bases from V and 2 bases from J, leaving 10 bases between. CDR1 is DFQATT, CDR2 SNEGSKA, per germline (reference sequence). CDR3 size: 12 residues. The DNA for the CDR3 is TGCAGTGCCAGCGGTCTTCAAGAGACCCAGTACTTC. It translates to CSASGLQETQYF.

This clonotype has a handful of counts. An end of the junction differs from the germline gene, which may be a read error. This sequence joins TRBV12-3 or TRBV12-4 and TRBJ1-3; D is unclear. This CDR3 has 9 residues. CDR3 sequence (DNA): TGTGCCAGCAGTCCATACGAGGATTTT. Its protein product is CASSPYEDF.

The CDR3 region has the DNA TGTGCCAGCAGTGTCTCCTCCTTTTGGGAAGGGAACACCGGGGAGCTGTTTTTT. It codes for CASSVSSFWEGNTGELFF. This chain connects TRBV2 to TRBJ2-2; D not certain. Between the trimmed V and J ends, which lost 4 bases and 1 base, there was a span of 19 bases. The length of the CDR3 is 18 residues. Looked up from germline, CDR1 is SNHLY and CDR2 is FYNNEI. The variable domain in full, completed from reference TRBV2 and TRBJ2-2, reads EPEVTQTPSHQVTQMGQEVILRCVPISNHLYFYWYRQILGQKVEFLVSFYNNEISEKSEIFDDQFSVERPDGSNFTLKIRSTKLEDSAMYFCASSVSSFWEGNTGELFFGEGSRLTVL.

This clonotype showed up many times. The J gene is TRBJ2-1, the V gene TRBV20-1, with 14 bases lining up with TRBD2. Germline CDR1 DFQATT, CDR2 SNEGSKA (reference sequence). The CDR3 runs to 15 residues. V lost 1 base to trimming and J lost 7 bases; unmatched junction nucleotides: 3. The CDR3 DNA is TGCAGTGCTAGAGCGACTAGCGGGGGGGCTAATGAGCAGTTCTTC. It yields the protein CSARATSGGANEQFF.

There are many counts of this clonotype. J is TRBJ2-7 and V is TRBV29-1; maybe TRBD1 (5 bases). V shed 6 bases and J shed 2 bases, with 14 bases lying between them. This CDR3 region has 13 residues. Looked up from germline, CDR1 is SQVTM and CDR2 is ANQGSEA. Here the CDR3 reads CSVPGIGAYEQYF. In DNA, the CDR3 is TGCAGCGTACCAGGGATCGGCGCCTACGAGCAGTACTTC.

This clonotype was seen only a few times. V is TRBV5-1 and J is TRBJ2-3; 10 nucleotides line up with TRBD2. Germline-derived CDR1 and CDR2 are SGHRS and YFSETQ. There are 17 residues in the CDR3. V lost 3 bases, J lost 0 bases, and 7 bases stayed unmatched. Here the CDR3 DNA reads TGCGCCAGCAGCTGGCCGATAGCGGGGGGCAGCACAGATACGCAGTATTTT. It codes for CASSWPIAGGSTDTQYF.

This sequence joins TRBV9 and TRBJ2-7; 7 positions match TRBD2. The CDR3 length is 13 residues. Unmatched junction bases numbered 7, after V lost 4 bases and J lost 6 bases. CDR1 and CDR2 (germline): SGDLS, YYNGEE. CDR3 bases: TGTGCCAGCAGCAGTAGGGGAGGGATCGAGCAGTACTTC. As protein: CASSSRGGIEQYF.